This T cell receptor beta chain was identified during a study of monozygotic twins with inflammatory bowel disease. The CDR3 covers 12 residues. In germline, CDR1 is LGHDT, CDR2 YNNKEL (reference sequence). Via template switching, UMIs carrying a 6-nucleotide sample barcode were introduced. Reanalyzing the 5' RACE reads, TCRdb keeps one entry per CDR3 protein, without DNA. The sample has more than 95,000 distinct CDR3 sequences; the top ten hold 1.5% to 2%. This receptor was identified in a human donor with ulcerative colitis or Crohn's disease, or a healthy co-twin of an affected twin (not recorded which). Specimen: blood. The chain recombines TRBV3-1 with TRBJ2-7. CDR3 protein: CASSQGSLEQYF.